The subject of this entry is one T cell receptor beta chain. Its antigen remains unknown. The data derive from a study of cytomegalovirus exposure and HLA in healthy donors. Whole-study context: HLA-typed donors were the source of about 85 million unique TCRs, which an early data release held. Study results and limitations: A later analysis showed HLA-associated TCR beta chains outstripping equally common others in clonal expansion. Some segments of the V type, notably TRBV6-2 and TRBV6-3, were excluded as indistinguishable.

This CDR3 has 15 residues. V trimming: 2 bases; J trimming: 4 bases; junction bases outside the gene matches: 3. CDR1 ENHRY and CDR2 SYGVKD come from the germline V gene. The PCR ran on 60 Vbeta and 13 Jbeta primers. The table came from immunoSEQ multiplex PCR; TCRdb's copy has only in-frame clones and leaves some out. Of around 200,000 clones listed, roughly 78% are singletons. The TCR originated in a young woman in good health and CMV-seropositive. Sequencing was performed on PBMCs. This chain connects TRBV10-3 to TRBJ2-1; the match to TRBD2 covers 9 bases. Here the CDR3 reads CAISEPTSGYNEQFF. The CDR3 DNA reads as TGTGCCATCAGTGAGCCGACTAGCGGATACAATGAGCAGTTCTTC.